This T cell receptor beta chain was recorded in a study of CD8+ T cells in alopecia areata. The CDR3 is made up of 14 amino acids. Trimming stripped 1 base from V and 2 bases from J, with 9 bases between. The germline CDR1 and CDR2 sequences are SGHDT and YYEEEE. General observations from the study: Normal-skin resident alphabeta T cells also appear among scalp sample sequences.

On this clone itself: Its antigen remains unidentified.

RNA was isolated and reverse transcribed to cDNA, the sequencing template. The method was immunoSEQ multiplex PCR; TCRdb's version includes in-frame clones alone and lacks a portion of them. There are 110,000 or so clones in the sample; approximately 60% occur only once, and around 2.7% lies in the top ten. Sequenced sample: CD4+ T cells sorted from blood. The V and J genes are TRBV5-6 and TRBJ1-2; tentatively, D is TRBD1 (5 bases). This TCR derives from a human donor in good health. As DNA, the CDR3 is TGTGCCAGCAGCTTGTCGCGGGACAACTATGGCTACACCTTC. Protein sequence: CASSLSRDNYGYTF.